This record looks at one T cell receptor (beta chain) sequence and its context. Antigen: not known. This specimen comes from a study of T cell responses to AZD1222 COVID-19 vaccine. Measured with immunoSEQ multiplex PCR; TCRdb has only the in-frame clones, and not every one. The sample gives roughly 100,000 clones, roughly 87% of which show up once; approximately 8.2% is in the top ten. Study-wide results and caveats: Across spike, vaccine-associated CD4 TCRs were found, dominant at 160-218 and 743-854. Reports say nearly half of spike-specific TCRs go after unmutated variant regions. Clonal diversity may have been underestimated, and the donors were mostly white British, with more females than males.

The source of this sequence is an adult who received the AZD1222 COVID-19 vaccine. Sequenced here: peripheral blood, sampled 28 days after the second AZD1222 dose.

DNA for the CDR3: TGCGCCAGCAGCTTGATTCCAGGAGCCTACGAGCAGTACTTC. Its translation is CASSLIPGAYEQYF. The rearrangement joins TRBV5-1 to TRBJ2-7; no clear D gene. Trimming left V 1 base short and J 2 bases short, with 10 bases between. CDR1 SGHRS and CDR2 YFSETQ come from the germline V gene. The CDR3 sequence is 14 residues long.